This TCR beta chain was obtained from a study of blood T cells in healthy people across ages. Points from the study as a whole: In long-lived donors, naive CD4+ cell counts and diversity exceeded those of aged donors.

RNA extraction gave at least 5.5 micrograms of total RNA per sample. This clonotype was picked up a small number of times. Its specificity is not known. The second PCR ran roughly 7 to 11 cycles with a sample-barcoded 5' primer and J-beta primers. A 12-random-nucleotide template-switch adaptor tagged each cDNA molecule. TCRdb called the 5' RACE reads again in MiXCR, with one record for every CDR3 protein. The sample shows fewer than 750,000 distinct CDR3 sequences, 40% to 50% of them seen only once. The sample consisted of blood. This TCR derives from an older man in good health.

CDR3 sequence: CASSLRYRDTQYF. In nucleotides, the CDR3 is TGTGCCAGCAGCTTAAGGTACCGCGATACGCAGTATTTT. The chain carries TRBV11-1 and TRBJ2-3; the D is unclear. With 2 bases removed from V and 6 bases from J, the gap between germline ends came to 9 bases. The CDR3 is 13 amino acids. The germline gives CDR1 SGHAT, CDR2 FQDESV (reference sequence).